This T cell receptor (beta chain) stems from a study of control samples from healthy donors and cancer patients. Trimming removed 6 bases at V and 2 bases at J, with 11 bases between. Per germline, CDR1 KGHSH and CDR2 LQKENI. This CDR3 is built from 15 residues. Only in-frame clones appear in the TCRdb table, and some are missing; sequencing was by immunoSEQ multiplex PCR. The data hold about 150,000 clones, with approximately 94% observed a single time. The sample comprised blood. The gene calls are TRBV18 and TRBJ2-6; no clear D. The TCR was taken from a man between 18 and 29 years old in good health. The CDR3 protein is CASSPGEAGANVLTF. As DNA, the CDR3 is TGTGCCAGCTCCCCTGGCGAGGCTGGGGCCAACGTCCTGACTTTC.